Given below is one T cell receptor (beta chain) in context. The antigen is not known. Libraries were prepared by immunoSEQ multiplex PCR; TCRdb keeps only in-frame clonotypes and omits some of them. This table has over 100,000 clones, 65% to 85% appearing once. This sample was taken from a study of T cell responses to AZD1222 COVID-19 vaccine. Points from the study as a whole: At study baseline, merely several AZD1222 recipients were seropositive. Donors were chiefly white British, with a greater number of females, and clonal diversity was perhaps underestimated. Regions 160-218 and 743-854 held dominance among vaccine-associated CD4 TCRs, which spanned spike.

CDR3 length: 13 residues. Germline-derived CDR1 and CDR2 are LNHNV and YYDKDF (reference sequence). V shed 6 bases, J shed 4 bases, and the junction held 5 bases outside the gene matches. The source is an adult in good health. This specimen was peripheral blood, taken on day 0 of AZD1222 vaccination. The rearrangement links TRBV15 to TRBJ2-5; 7 nucleotides match TRBD1. The CDR3 coding sequence is TGTGCCACCAGGAACACAGGGGTAGAGACCCAGTACTTC. Residues: CATRNTGVETQYF.